The rows below give T cell receptor beta chains drawn from one sample of a study of T-cell memory formation after mild COVID-19. One entry per CDR3 protein, called by TCRdb with MiXCR from the 5' RACE reads. The sample lists about 38,000 distinct CDR3 sequences, over 9.5% occurring once. The sample consisted of PBMCs or a T cell subset sorted from them (not recorded which). These receptors originate from a man younger than 35 who had mild COVID-19 (a few samples of this study predate the infection). Cell type and time point are not known. CDR3s include the opening cysteine and the closing phenylalanine or tryptophan. Fields, in order: CDR3 protein, CDR3 DNA, D gene, J gene, clone size, V gene, CDR3 length. The D gene is left open where the match is weak. The size field is filled for only some rows; it gives once, few, many or a size class.

CATRFQGANGYTF TGTGCCACCAGATTCCAGGGGGCCAATGGCTACACCTTC TRBD1 TRBJ1-2 few TRBV6-1 13
CASSPRGFRAFF TGCGCCAGCAGCCCCAGGGGGTTTAGGGCTTTCTTT TRBD1 TRBJ1-1 many TRBV10-2 12
CASSVAKGNTGELFF TGTGCCAGCAGCGTAGCCAAGGGGAACACCGGGGAGCTGTTTTTT . TRBJ2-2 many TRBV9 15
CAIRQGLGSGNTIYF TGTGCCATAAGACAGGGTCTCGGCTCTGGAAACACCATATATTTT TRBD1 TRBJ1-3 . TRBV10-3 15
CASSRQGAQETQYF TGTGCCAGCAGCCGACAGGGGGCTCAAGAGACCCAGTACTTC TRBD1 TRBJ2-5 many TRBV7-2 14
CASRDRGSYNEQFF TGCGCCAGCAGGGACAGGGGGTCCTACAATGAGCAGTTCTTC TRBD1 TRBJ2-1 many TRBV10-2 14
CASSEDSGRGGYTF TGTGCCAGCAGTGAAGACTCGGGACGAGGGGGCTACACCTTC . TRBJ1-2 few TRBV2 14
CASSLEGGITGELFF TGTGCCAGCAGTTTAGAGGGGGGAATCACCGGGGAGCTGTTTTTT . TRBJ2-2 many TRBV28 15
CASSMVSNQPQHF TGTGCCAGTAGTATGGTCAGCAATCAGCCCCAGCATTTT . TRBJ1-5 . TRBV19 13
CASSQVLAGLQETQYF TGTGCCAGCAGCCAAGTCCTAGCGGGGTTGCAAGAGACCCAGTACTTC TRBD2 TRBJ2-5 many TRBV3-1 16
CASSPARDSYNEQFF TGTGCCAGCAGCCCAGCGAGGGACTCCTACAATGAGCAGTTCTTC . TRBJ2-1 . TRBV7-2 15
CATSRVPPRGRHNEQFF TGTGCCACCAGCAGAGTTCCCCCGCGGGGTCGACACAATGAGCAGTTCTTC . TRBJ2-1 many TRBV15 17
CATSRDPDNPGNTIYF TGTGCCACCAGCAGAGATCCGGACAACCCTGGAAACACCATATATTTT . TRBJ1-3 many TRBV15 16
CASSETPQRQDGYTF TGTGCCAGCAGTGAAACACCCCAGAGACAGGATGGCTACACCTTC . TRBJ1-2 many TRBV6-1 15
CATSSFTGTGGDEQFF TGTGCCACCAGCAGCTTTACCGGGACGGGGGGCGATGAGCAGTTCTTC . TRBJ2-1 few TRBV15 16
CATSRDHGHLYNEQFF TGTGCCACCAGCAGAGATCACGGGCACCTCTACAATGAGCAGTTCTTC . TRBJ2-1 many TRBV15 16
CASSHRGDGYTF TGCGCCAGCAGCCATCGAGGGGATGGCTACACCTTC . TRBJ1-2 . TRBV4-3 12